The next 22 T cell receptor beta chains were all read from a single sample in a study of identifying expanded T cells in peripheral blood. Clones were sequenced by immunoSEQ multiplex PCR, and TCRdb holds only the in-frame ones, with some missing. The table lists approximately 110,000 clones, 85% to 90% of them singletons. The sample was blood. The receptors come from a person aged 18 to 75 in good health.

V is TRBV30 and J is TRBJ1-2; D call uncertain. The V end was cut by 2 bases, the J end by 8 bases, with 18 bases between. CDR1 and CDR2 (germline): GTSNPN, SVGIG (reference sequence). The CDR3 is made up of 14 amino acids. In nucleotides, the CDR3 is TGTGCCTGGAGTCCAAACATTATTGGTTCGGGCTACACCTTC. Protein sequence: CAWSPNIIGSGYTF.

The chain combines TRBV30 with TRBJ2-5; no definite D call. This CDR3 is 13 amino acids long. Germline V gene lookup returns CDR1 GTSNPN and CDR2 SVGIG (reference sequence). V lost 2 bases to trimming and J lost 5 bases, with 12 bases between them. The CDR3 region is CAWSKPSVETQYF. CDR3 in DNA: TGTGCCTGGAGTAAACCCTCCGTCGAGACCCAGTACTTC.

The chain uses TRBV21-1 and TRBJ1-3. TRBV21-1 is a pseudogene locus. CDR3 length equals 18 residues. CDR3: CASSKMGAREGLGNTIYF. The CDR3 region has the DNA TGTGCCAGCAGCAAAATGGGGGCCAGGGAGGGCTTGGGAAACACCATATATTTT.

The rearrangement uses TRBV10-3 and TRBJ2-1, with 10 nucleotides matching TRBD2. Germline assignment: CDR1 ENHRY and CDR2 SYGVKD. The CDR3 loop spans 18 amino acids. The V and J ends lost 4 bases and 1 base, in that order; junction bases with no gene match: 10. The CDR3 loop reads CAISGLTSGVLSYNEQFF. For the CDR3, the DNA is TGTGCCATCAGTGGTCTCACTAGCGGGGTATTGTCCTACAATGAGCAGTTCTTC.

J is TRBJ1-2 and V is TRBV5-1; 9 nucleotides line up with TRBD1. The CDR3 contains 15 residues. With V trimmed by 4 bases and J by 6 bases, 10 bases remained unmatched. CDR1 SGHRS and CDR2 YFSETQ come from the germline V gene. The CDR3 spells CASSRSGQGLDGYTF. The CDR3, as DNA: TGCGCCAGCAGCCGATCCGGACAGGGGTTGGATGGCTACACCTTC.

The J gene is TRBJ1-1, the V gene TRBV5-6; maybe TRBD1 (5 bases). Per germline, CDR1 SGHDT and CDR2 YYEEEE. The length of the CDR3 is 12 residues. V lost 6 bases and J lost 4, with 10 bases in between. CDR3 region: CASTAGPTEAFF. The CDR3, as DNA: TGTGCCAGCACCGCGGGGCCCACTGAAGCTTTCTTT.

The genes are TRBV6-5 and TRBJ1-1; D might be TRBD1 (6 bases). Germline assignment: CDR1 MNHEY and CDR2 SVGAGI. The CDR3 spans 11 residues. The germline V and J ends were trimmed by 8 bases and 8 bases, with 12 bases remaining between them. The CDR3 here is CASPRDKEAFF. The CDR3 DNA is TGTGCCAGCCCCCGGGACAAGGAAGCTTTCTTT.

The chain links TRBV2 to TRBJ1-3; D is perhaps TRBD1 (6 bases). From germline, CDR1 is SNHLY and CDR2 FYNNEI. This CDR3 has 17 amino acids. V shed 6 bases and J shed 0 bases, with 18 bases lying between them. For the CDR3, the DNA is TGTGCCAGCAGGGAAACAGGGATCCTACGCTCTGGAAACACCATATATTTT. Protein product: CASRETGILRSGNTIYF.

The gene calls are TRBV12-5 and TRBJ1-6; D unclear. The V end was cut by 5 bases, the J end by 0 bases, with 8 bases between. Germline loops: CDR1 LGHNT, CDR2 FRNRAP. The CDR3 totals 15 residues. The CDR3 DNA is TGTGCTAGTGGTCTGGGAAGCTCCTATAATTCACCCCTCCACTTT. Protein: CASGLGSSYNSPLHF.

CDR3 in DNA: TGCGCCAGCAGCCAGGGTGCAGGGCAAGAGACCCAGTACTTC. It encodes CASSQGAGQETQYF. V is TRBV5-1 and J is TRBJ2-5; D is possibly TRBD1 (5 bases). Germline V gene data show CDR1 as SGHRS and CDR2 as YFSETQ. The CDR3 loop spans 14 amino acids. The V end was cut by 4 bases, the J end by 2 bases, with 12 bases between.

The chain has TRBV4-1 and TRBJ1-6; D ambiguous. V lost 0 bases and J 7 bases, leaving 13 bases between the germline ends. CDR3 length: 16 amino acids. Looked up from germline, CDR1 is MGHRA and CDR2 is YSYEKL. The CDR3 sequence is CASSQDRGMSNSPLHF. The CDR3 bases are TGCGCCAGCAGCCAAGATCGCGGGATGAGCAATTCACCCCTCCACTTT.

This rearrangement joins TRBV6-6 to TRBJ1-5, with D perhaps TRBD1 (6 bases). V lost 6 bases to trimming and J lost 7 bases, with 19 bases between them. The germline V gene has CDR1 MNHNY and CDR2 SVGAGI (reference sequence). This CDR3 region has 15 residues. This chain's CDR3 is CASSTRGGGNQPQHF. The CDR3 DNA sequence: TGTGCCAGCAGCACAAGGGGAGGGGGAAACCAGCCCCAGCATTTT.

The chain uses TRBV4-1 and TRBJ1-2; 10 positions agree with TRBD1. J lost 7 bases, V lost 4 bases, and 9 bases had no gene match. The germline CDR1 and CDR2 sequences are MGHRA and YSYEKL. The length of the CDR3 is 15 residues. CDR3 loop: CASSPGQGGYLGYTF. CDR3 sequence (DNA): TGCGCCAGCAGCCCCGGACAGGGGGGCTACCTTGGCTACACCTTC.

The chain couples TRBV4-2 to TRBJ2-1; TRBD2 aligns across 12 bases. The CDR3 is 16 residues long. Germline values: CDR1 LGHNA, CDR2 YNFKEQ. V gave up 0 bases and J gave up 7 bases; unmatched junction bases: 4. The CDR3 region is CASSQEGLAGGNEQFF. CDR3 sequence (DNA): TGTGCCAGCAGCCAAGAGGGTCTAGCGGGGGGGAATGAGCAGTTCTTC.

The V gene is TRBV23-1, the J gene TRBJ1-1; a weak D match, TRBD1 (5 bases). TRBV23-1 is an open reading frame whose function is uncertain. V shed 4 bases and J shed 4 bases, with 25 bases lying between them. The CDR3 runs to 18 residues. The CDR3 DNA reads as TGCGCCAGCAGTCCCCCTGGAGGACCCCAGAGAAGGGGCACTGAAGCTTTCTTT. As protein: CASSPPGGPQRRGTEAFF.

This clone was counted once. In DNA, the CDR3 is TGTGCCAGCATAACATCTAGGTGGGAGACCCAGTACTTC. This codes for CASITSRWETQYF. The chain is built from TRBV6-4 and TRBJ2-5; D ambiguous. Trimming removed 7 bases at V and 5 bases at J, with 14 bases between. Germline CDR1 MRHNA, CDR2 SNTAGT. The CDR3 consists of 13 residues.

The chain uses TRBV30 and TRBJ1-1, with D hard to call. Germline V CDR1 and CDR2: GTSNPN, SVGIG (reference sequence). V was shortened by 2 bases and J by 7 bases, with 14 bases between the two germline ends. The CDR3 is 13 residues long. The CDR3 spells CAWSLMGIGEAFF. The CDR3 bases are TGTGCCTGGAGTCTAATGGGAATAGGTGAAGCTTTCTTT.

J is TRBJ2-6 and V is TRBV19; no definite D call. With 5 bases removed from V and 0 bases from J, the gap between germline ends came to 8 bases. The CDR3 covers 15 residues. Germline CDR1 is LNHDA and CDR2 is SQIVND (reference sequence). CDR3 amino acids: CASSVGTSGANVLTF. The CDR3 DNA sequence: TGTGCCAGTAGTGTCGGCACCTCTGGGGCCAACGTCCTGACTTTC.

The rearrangement links TRBV12-5 to TRBJ2-3; no clear D. V shed 2 bases and J shed 2 bases, with 20 bases lying between them. CDR3 size: 18 residues. Germline CDR1 reads LGHNT; CDR2 reads FRNRAP. The CDR3 sequence is CASGLSPDGTTVTDTQYF. The CDR3 nucleotides read TGTGCTAGTGGTTTGTCCCCAGACGGCACTACCGTCACAGATACGCAGTATTTT.

The rearrangement links TRBV6-6 to TRBJ2-3, with D tentatively TRBD1 (5 bases). The V end lost 6 bases, the J end lost 1 base, and 11 bases lay between the germline ends. The CDR3 spans 14 residues. Germline-derived CDR1 and CDR2 are MNHNY and SVGAGI (reference sequence). CDR3 bases: TGTGCCAGCAGGTACGAAGGGGGCACAGATACGCAGTATTTT. This gives the protein CASRYEGGTDTQYF.

The V call is TRBV2, the J call TRBJ2-3; D gene unclear. The CDR3 consists of 13 residues. Germline V gene lookup returns CDR1 SNHLY and CDR2 FYNNEI. The germline V and J ends were trimmed by 8 bases and 4 bases, with 13 bases remaining between them. The CDR3 DNA reads as TGTGCCAGCCCCCGGCGAGGTTCAGATACGCAGTATTTT. Its translation: CASPRRGSDTQYF.

This clone is a singleton in its sample. The CDR3 DNA reads TGTGCCAGCAGGTTGATGCAGGGTTTCAACGAGCAGTACTTC. Its translation is CASRLMQGFNEQYF. The chain links TRBV6-5 to TRBJ2-7; maybe TRBD1 (5 bases). Trimming cost V 6 bases and J 5 bases, with 17 bases left between them. CDR1 and CDR2 (germline): MNHEY, SVGAGI. The CDR3 consists of 14 residues.